This is a list of T cell receptor beta chains from one sample in a study of post-analysis software for immune sequencing data. Each CDR3 protein is one row after TCRdb ran MiXCR on the PCR reads. Of hundreds of thousands of distinct CDR3 sequences in the sample, around 27% were seen once. Source material: blood. The receptors stem from a girl aged 5-17 years with multiple sclerosis. Both conserved end residues are part of each CDR3. D genes are given only for firm matches. The listing skips clone size in some rows; elsewhere it reads once, few, many or a size class.

-	TRBJ2-3	TRBV5-4	-	CASSPQVTDTQYF	TGTGCCAGCAGCCCCCAGGTAACAGATACGCAGTATTTT
many	TRBJ2-1	TRBV7-8	-	CASSSREGLYNEQFF	TGTGCCAGCAGCTCAAGAGAGGGACTTTACAATGAGCAGTTCTTC
-	TRBJ2-3	TRBV6-2/TRBV6-3	-	CASTDGGNTQYF	TGTGCCAGCACCGATGGGGGAAATACGCAGTATTTT
few	TRBJ2-3	TRBV29-1	-	CSADRGSTDTQYF	TGCAGCGCCGACAGAGGGAGCACAGATACGCAGTATTTT
-	TRBJ1-1	TRBV10-3	TRBD1	CATEQGAGTEAFF	TGTGCCACCGAACAGGGGGCGGGCACTGAAGCTTTCTTT
-	TRBJ1-1	TRBV27	-	CASTPFRGMNTEAFF	TGTGCCAGCACCCCCTTCAGGGGAATGAACACTGAAGCTTTCTTT
-	TRBJ2-7	TRBV7-2	TRBD2	CASSLVLAGGGVEYEQYF	TGTGCCAGCAGCTTAGTCCTAGCGGGAGGTGGAGTAGAATACGAGCAGTACTTC
-	TRBJ1-1	TRBV4-1	TRBD1	CASSFRQGALDTEAFF	TGCGCCAGCAGCTTCCGACAGGGAGCCCTGGACACTGAAGCTTTCTTT
few	TRBJ2-1	TRBV7-2	-	CASSFKHNRGIGQFF	TGTGCCAGCAGCTTCAAACACAACCGGGGGATAGGGCAGTTCTTC
-	TRBJ2-5	TRBV9	-	CASSPPDRRLETQYF	TGTGCCAGCAGCCCCCCGGACAGACGCCTAGAGACCCAGTACTTC
many	TRBJ2-5	TRBV6-1	TRBD2	CASSEANLASGETQYF	TGTGCCAGCAGTGAAGCGAATCTAGCTAGCGGGGAGACCCAGTACTTC
few	TRBJ2-2	TRBV20-1	-	CSATNPRTGGNTGELFF	TGCAGTGCTACCAACCCCCGAACAGGAGGAAACACCGGGGAGCTGTTTTTT
-	TRBJ1-4	TRBV6-5	-	CASSYAGVSEKLFF	TGTGCCAGCAGTTATGCAGGGGTTAGTGAAAAACTGTTTTTT
-	TRBJ1-1	TRBV29-1	-	CSVEVQGFFSTEAFF	TGCAGCGTTGAAGTCCAGGGTTTTTTTTCCACTGAAGCTTTCTTT
-	TRBJ2-5	TRBV28	-	CASSLNIISQTQYF	TGTGCCAGCAGTTTGAACATAATCAGTCAGACCCAGTACTTC
few	TRBJ2-1	TRBV5-1	-	CASSLEQGLNEQFF	TGCGCCAGCAGCTTAGAACAGGGACTGAATGAGCAGTTCTTC
many	TRBJ2-7	TRBV20-1	-	CSARGLGNSYEQYF	TGCAGTGCTAGAGGGCTGGGCAATTCCTACGAGCAGTACTTC
-	TRBJ2-6	TRBV3-1	-	CASSQVGGAGANVLTF	TGTGCCAGCAGCCAAGTTGGGGGAGCTGGGGCCAACGTCCTGACTTTC
-	TRBJ2-5	TRBV7-6	-	CASSLSGPVGETQYF	TGTGCCAGCAGCTTGTCGGGGCCTGTAGGGGAGACCCAGTACTTC
-	TRBJ2-7	TRBV6-2/TRBV6-3	TRBD2	CASSRGGPYPYEQYF	TGTGCCAGCAGTCGCGGGGGGCCCTATCCCTACGAGCAGTACTTC
few	TRBJ1-5	TRBV7-2	-	CASRGDGGNQPQHF	TGTGCCAGCAGGGGGGACGGAGGCAATCAGCCCCAGCATTTT
-	TRBJ1-5	TRBV28	-	CAVWAGSQGNQPQHF	TGTGCCGTGTGGGCAGGCTCTCAAGGCAATCAGCCCCAGCATTTT